This TCR beta chain derives from a study of T cells in Graves' hyperthyroidism and ophthalmopathy. Findings of the study overall: Ophthalmopathy cases were set apart from stable hyperthyroidism by a 13 V-J model.

This CDR3 has 15 residues. The V end lost 0 bases, the J end lost 4 bases, and 11 bases lay between the germline ends. CDR1 and CDR2 (germline): SGHKS, YYEKEE (reference sequence). For this clonotype: Its specificity is not known. A much larger clone lies one base from this, so it may be a read error.

The investigators amplified TCR beta CDR3 regions from RNA transcripts. Initially, a first-round RT-PCR of the TCR CDR3 employed the HTBI primer set. TCRdb analysed the multiplex PCR reads with MiXCR anew, one entry per CDR3 protein. Among around 600,000 distinct CDR3 sequences, around 15% were seen once, and the ten largest hold about 12%. The source material was blood. The TCR was taken from a woman aged 45-60 years with Graves' ophthalmopathy. The V call is TRBV5-5, the J call TRBJ1-5; D gene ambiguous. CDR3: CASSLVPPGNQPQHF. CDR3 nucleotide sequence: TGTGCCAGCAGCTTGGTCCCCCCGGGAAATCAGCCCCAGCATTTT.